Listed here are 5 T cell receptor beta chains from one sample, sequenced in a study of post-analysis software for immune sequencing data. Their antigens are not known. TCR beta libraries were prepared from cDNA with unique molecular identifiers. Each CDR3 protein gets one entry after TCRdb re-called the PCR reads with MiXCR. Of almost 700,000 distinct CDR3 sequences listed, approximately 59% were seen once; the top ten hold roughly 12%. Findings and limits, study-wide: Five TRBV segments, including TRBV5-6, TRBV5-1 and TRBV20-1, were more frequent in patients than controls.

The specimen sequenced was blood. The receptors come from a girl aged 2-9 years with multiple sclerosis.

V and J are TRBV3-1 and TRBJ2-7; TRBD1 is a possible D gene (5 bases). From germline, CDR1 is LGHDT and CDR2 YNNKEL (reference sequence). The CDR3 is 14 amino acids. V was clipped by 1 base and J by 6 bases, with 13 bases between them. The CDR3 here is CASSQVDAGSEQYF. The CDR3 DNA reads as TGTGCCAGCAGCCAAGTAGATGCAGGGTCCGAGCAGTACTTC.

With regard to this clonotype: A read error may account for a junction end that differs from germline. J is TRBJ2-3 and V is TRBV20-1; D is ambiguous. The CDR3 extends over 12 amino acids. The V gene's germline CDR1 is DFQATT and CDR2 SNEGSKA (reference sequence). The DNA for the CDR3 is TGCAGTGGAATCGGGTCCACAGATACGCTGTATTTT. Translating gives CSGIGSTDTLYF.

This clonotype was seen a handful of times. The chain has TRBV7-9 and TRBJ1-2; D gene uncertain. The CDR3 is 14 amino acids. The V end was cut by 6 bases, the J end by 7 bases, with 18 bases between. Germline values: CDR1 SEHNR, CDR2 FQNEAQ (reference sequence). The CDR3 nucleotides read TGTGCCAGCAGGATTACCCTCCCGGGGTCTGGCTACACCTTC. Translation: CASRITLPGSGYTF.

This clonotype occurred a few times. The chain has TRBV5-6 and TRBJ1-1, with 9 bases aligning to TRBD1. Germline CDR1 is SGHDT and CDR2 is YYEEEE. The J segment lost 11 bases and the V segment lost 0 bases, leaving 5 bases of the junction unmatched. The CDR3 covers 13 residues. The CDR3 reads CASSLAGTGQAFF. The CDR3, as DNA: TGTGCCAGCAGCTTGGCGGGGACAGGGCAGGCTTTCTTT.

This clonotype was observed a few times. The chain employs TRBV20-1 and TRBJ2-7, with 11 bases identical to TRBD2. This CDR3 has 15 amino acids. CDR1 is DFQATT, CDR2 SNEGSKA, per germline (reference sequence). With 5 bases clipped from V and 2 bases from J, the junction kept 8 bases outside the gene matches. The CDR3 sequence: CSAYSGTSGAYEQYF. CDR3 DNA: TGCAGTGCTTACTCCGGGACTAGCGGCGCCTACGAGCAGTACTTC.